Presented here are 2 T cell receptor beta chains from one specimen sequenced in a study of Ad26.COV2.S vaccination and SARS-CoV-2 variants. Generated by immunoSEQ multiplex PCR, the TCRdb table keeps only in-frame clones and is missing some. The sample includes 200,000 to 300,000 clones, 85% to 90% seen only once; the top ten take approximately 12%. This sample's treatment: some 19 received Ad26.COV2.S at low or high dose, single or two shots; five or six received placebo; per-sample allocation not given. Sampling was done on day 63 after the first vaccine or placebo injection. The source was peripheral blood, collected in a trial of Ad26.COV2.S vaccine versus placebo. The source of these receptors is a person aged 18-60 years who received the Ad26.COV2.S COVID-19 vaccine or a placebo.

This chain joins TRBV29-1 and TRBJ2-3; the match to TRBD2 covers 7 bases. The J segment lost 1 base and the V segment lost 7 bases, leaving 14 bases of the junction unmatched. The germline V gene encodes CDR1 SQVTM and CDR2 ANQGSEA. The CDR3 extends over 16 amino acids. The CDR3 protein is CSAGQGLSGGTDTQYF. The CDR3 DNA sequence: TGCAGCGCGGGCCAGGGACTATCCGGAGGCACAGATACGCAGTATTTT.

The rearrangement joins TRBV6-7 to TRBJ2-3; 8 bases are a match to TRBD2. TRBV6-7 is an open reading frame, and its role is uncertain. The V segment lost 0 bases and the J segment 3 bases; nucleotides outside the gene matches: 5. The CDR3 is made up of 16 amino acids. CDR3: CASSYSRGARTDTQYF. The CDR3 DNA sequence: TGTGCCAGCAGTTACTCGCGGGGGGCTAGAACAGATACGCAGTATTTT.